Shown below are 25 T cell receptor beta chains from a single sample sequenced in a study of OX40 agonist ivuxolimab in advanced cancers. TCRdb's table, derived via immunoSEQ multiplex PCR, lists solely in-frame clones and lacks some. The data show some 50,000 clones, around nine tenths seen once. The input for sequencing was CD4+ or CD8+ T cells sorted from blood, taken in a trial of the OX40 agonist ivuxolimab. These TCRs come from an adult with an advanced solid tumor such as melanoma, head and neck, liver or kidney cancer.

CDR3 in amino acids: CASSLVETQYF. DNA for the CDR3: TGTGCCAGCAGCTTAGTCGAGACCCAGTACTTC. The J gene is TRBJ2-5, the V gene TRBV7-9; D unclear. Trimming pared 1 base from V and 5 bases from J, leaving 2 bases between. Looked up from germline, CDR1 is SEHNR and CDR2 is FQNEAQ (reference sequence). This CDR3 comprises 11 residues.

This sequence joins TRBV6-8 and TRBJ1-1; weak D call: TRBD1 (5 bases). The germline V gene has CDR1 MNHGY and CDR2 SAAAGT. CDR3 size: 19 residues. Deletions cut 2 bases from V and 1 base from J, with 23 bases between. The CDR3 protein is CASSYPPVGGRPRNTEAFF. The CDR3, as DNA: TGTGCCAGCAGTTACCCTCCGGTGGGGGGTCGCCCCCGGAACACTGAAGCTTTCTTT.

V and J are TRBV2 and TRBJ2-1; no reliable D call. Per germline, CDR1 SNHLY and CDR2 FYNNEI. V gave up 3 bases and J gave up 2 bases, with 8 bases separating them. This CDR3 is built from 14 residues. This CDR3 reads CASSELTTYNEQFF. The CDR3 DNA sequence: TGTGCCAGCAGTGAGTTGACAACCTACAATGAGCAGTTCTTC.

V and J are TRBV9 and TRBJ1-1, with 7 bases fitting TRBD1. This CDR3 is built from 13 residues. The junction had 11 bases not matched to a gene; V was cut back by 4 bases and J by 11 bases. In germline, CDR1 is SGDLS, CDR2 YYNGEE. CDR3 sequence: CASSLHRAGGAFF. The CDR3, as DNA: TGTGCCAGCAGCCTCCACCGGGCAGGGGGGGCTTTCTTT. Drawing the rest from reference TRBV9 and TRBJ1-1, the complete variable domain is DSGVTQTPKHLITATGQRVTLRCSPRSGDLSVYWYQQSLDQGLQFLIQYYNGEERAKGNILERFSAQQFPDLHSELNLSSLELGDSALYFCASSLHRAGGAFFGQGTRLTVV.

The chain uses TRBV5-5 and TRBJ2-3; no clear D gene. The CDR3 contains 11 residues. Trimming removed 2 bases from V and 2 bases from J, with 0 bases in between. Germline loops: CDR1 SGHKS, CDR2 YYEKEE (reference sequence). DNA of the CDR3: TGTGCCAGCAGCTTCACAGATACGCAGTATTTT. Protein product: CASSFTDTQYF.

Here the CDR3 reads CASSLALDGNNEQFF. The CDR3 DNA is TGTGCCAGCAGCTTAGCGCTGGATGGGAACAATGAGCAGTTCTTC. This chain joins TRBV11-1 and TRBJ2-1; D uncertain. Trimming stripped 0 bases from V and 5 bases from J, with 11 bases between. The CDR3 totals 15 residues. Germline CDR1 and CDR2: SGHAT and FQDESV (reference sequence).

This sequence joins TRBV5-6 and TRBJ2-1; D possibly corresponds to TRBD1 (5 bases). CDR1 is SGHDT and CDR2 is YYEEEE in the germline V gene. V lost 1 base to trimming and J lost 4 bases, with 12 bases between them. CDR3 size: 15 residues. CDR3 nucleotides: TGTGCCAGCAGCTTGAGGAGACAGCTGTACAATGAGCAGTTCTTC. Protein: CASSLRRQLYNEQFF.

The chain uses TRBV6-1 and TRBJ2-7; no clear D gene. CDR1 MNHNS and CDR2 SASEGT come from the germline V gene. The CDR3 consists of 13 residues. The V end was cut by 5 bases, the J end by 0 bases, with 8 bases between. CDR3 sequence reads: CASSLTISYEQYF. In DNA form, the CDR3 reads TGTGCCAGCAGTTTGACGATCTCCTACGAGCAGTACTTC.

This sequence joins TRBV5-4 and TRBJ2-3; 8 bases match TRBD1. Trimming cost V 5 bases and J 4 bases; bases outside gene matches: 12. From germline, CDR1 is SGHNT and CDR2 YYREEE (reference sequence). CDR3 length: 16 amino acids. CDR3 sequence reads: CASSIRQGLFSDTQYF. CDR3 bases: TGTGCCAGCAGTATAAGACAGGGGCTTTTCTCAGATACGCAGTATTTT.

This chain joins TRBV7-6 and TRBJ2-1; D unclear. The V end was cut by 2 bases, the J end by 2 bases, with 7 bases between. CDR1 is SGHVS and CDR2 is FNYEAQ in the germline V gene. The CDR3 has 14 amino acids. The CDR3 bases are TGTGCCAGCAGCTTACAGCGACCCTACAATGAGCAGTTCTTC. Its protein is CASSLQRPYNEQFF.

This clone was picked up one time. The chain is built from TRBV4-1 and TRBJ1-2; 8 bases map to TRBD1. The CDR3 runs 16 residues. Germline loops: CDR1 MGHRA, CDR2 YSYEKL. The ends lost 1 base at V and 3 bases at J; junction bases unmatched: 7. The CDR3 loop reads CASSQARTGSDYGYTF. The DNA for the CDR3 is TGCGCCAGCAGCCAAGCCAGGACAGGGTCCGACTATGGCTACACCTTC.

This clone appeared a single time. This chain uses TRBV27 with TRBJ1-1; D uncertain. From germline, CDR1 is MNHEY and CDR2 SMNVEV (reference sequence). This CDR3 is 14 amino acids long. V was shortened by 3 bases and J by 2 bases, with 10 bases between the two germline ends. The CDR3 bases are TGTGCCAGCAGTTTCTATCTTGGAAACACTGAAGCTTTCTTT. Translated: CASSFYLGNTEAFF.

The chain recombines TRBV11-3 with TRBJ1-3, with 8 bases that match TRBD1. CDR1 is SGHNT and CDR2 is YENEEA in the germline V gene. V shed 5 bases and J 9 bases; nucleotides not matched to a gene: 15. There are 16 residues in the CDR3. CDR3 DNA sequence: TGTGCCAGCAGCGGGCGGGACAGGAGAAACGGTAGCACCATATATTTT. Residues: CASSGRDRRNGSTIYF.

The rearrangement joins TRBV6-1 to TRBJ2-7; 7 nucleotides line up with TRBD2. V gave up 1 base and J gave up 0 bases; unmatched junction bases: 9. Germline assignment: CDR1 MNHNS and CDR2 SASEGT. This CDR3 has 17 amino acids. DNA of the CDR3: TGTGCCAGCAGTGAAGAACCCGGGACTATCAGCTCCTACGAGCAGTACTTC. The encoded protein is CASSEEPGTISSYEQYF.

This clone is a singleton in its sample. This sequence joins TRBV7-6 and TRBJ1-1, with TRBD1 matching over 7 bases. The length of the CDR3 is 14 residues. Germline CDR1 reads SGHVS; CDR2 reads FNYEAQ. V shed 1 base and J 7 bases; nucleotides not matched to a gene: 6. As DNA, the CDR3 is TGTGCCAGCAGCTTAGGAGACAGGGTGTTTGAAGCTTTCTTT. As protein: CASSLGDRVFEAFF.

This clone showed up just a few times. The V call is TRBV6-5, the J call TRBJ2-1; weak D call: TRBD2 (6 bases). The CDR3 runs 12 residues. The germline gives CDR1 MNHEY, CDR2 SVGAGI. Trimming stripped 6 bases from V and 14 bases from J, with 17 bases between. CDR3 sequence reads: CASRNRRGEEFF. CDR3 nucleotide sequence: TGTGCCAGCAGAAATAGACGAGGGGAGGAGTTCTTC.

This clone was seen a few times. The chain has TRBV7-2 and TRBJ1-1; no clear D. This CDR3 has 14 residues. The germline V gene has CDR1 SGHTA and CDR2 FQGNSA. The V end was cut by 3 bases, the J end by 3 bases, with 11 bases between. CDR3 region: CASSLEVWDTEAFF. The DNA for the CDR3 is TGTGCCAGCAGCTTGGAGGTGTGGGACACTGAAGCTTTCTTT.

The rearrangement links TRBV9 to TRBJ2-3, with 7 nucleotides matching TRBD2. The CDR3 spans 16 residues. Looked up from germline, CDR1 is SGDLS and CDR2 is YYNGEE. V gave up 0 bases and J gave up 2 bases; unmatched junction bases: 6. CDR3 sequence: CASSVVPSGHTDTQYF. DNA for the CDR3: TGTGCCAGCAGCGTAGTTCCTAGCGGACACACAGATACGCAGTATTTT. Variable domain in full (rest from reference TRBV9 and TRBJ2-3): DSGVTQTPKHLITATGQRVTLRCSPRSGDLSVYWYQQSLDQGLQFLIQYYNGEERAKGNILERFSAQQFPDLHSELNLSSLELGDSALYFCASSVVPSGHTDTQYFGPGTRLTVL.

This rearrangement joins TRBV25-1 to TRBJ2-1; 10 bases agree with TRBD2. This CDR3 contains 11 residues. The germline V gene encodes CDR1 MGHDK and CDR2 SYGVNS. The ends lost 10 bases at V and 9 bases at J; junction bases unmatched: 3. The CDR3 protein is CATGTSVEQFF. CDR3 coding DNA: TGTGCCACCGGGACTAGCGTTGAGCAGTTCTTC.

The chain links TRBV7-9 to TRBJ2-7; 7 bases are a match to TRBD2. This CDR3 contains 14 residues. Germline V CDR1 and CDR2: SEHNR, FQNEAQ (reference sequence). V was clipped by 1 base and J by 11 bases; unmatched bases: 11. CDR3 in amino acids: CASSLGGTKVAEYF. CDR3 coding DNA: TGTGCCAGCAGCTTAGGAGGGACTAAGGTTGCGGAGTACTTC.

V and J are TRBV27 and TRBJ1-4; the D is unclear. Germline lookup yields CDR1 MNHEY and CDR2 SMNVEV (reference sequence). The CDR3 sequence is 13 residues long. Trimming stripped 2 bases from V and 7 bases from J, with 8 bases between. The CDR3 nucleotides are TGTGCCAGCAGTTTAGAACGGAGTGAAAAACTGTTTTTT. Amino acids: CASSLERSEKLFF.

This sequence joins TRBV11-2 and TRBJ2-1; tentative D call: TRBD2 (6 bases). Germline V gene lookup returns CDR1 SGHAT and CDR2 FQNNGV. This CDR3 is 15 amino acids long. Trimming removed 3 bases from V and 3 bases from J, with 12 bases in between. DNA for the CDR3: TGTGCCAGCAGCTTCGGGGGTGGGTACTACAATGAGCAGTTCTTC. It is translated as CASSFGGGYYNEQFF.

The table lists this clone with a count of one. One end of the junction fails to match germline, which may point to a read error. J is TRBJ2-5 and V is TRBV7-7; perhaps TRBD2 as D (5 bases). Germline CDR1 and CDR2: SSHAT and FNYEAQ (reference sequence). The length of the CDR3 is 13 residues. The CDR3 loop is CASSYGVAETQYF. The DNA for the CDR3 is TGTGCTAGCAGCTACGGGGTTGCAGAGACCCAGTACTTC.

The CDR3 DNA follows: TGCGCCAGCAGCCGGGCCGGCCATGAGCAGTTCTTC. Translation gives CASSRAGHEQFF. The chain couples TRBV5-1 to TRBJ2-1, with D unclear. Trimming removed 4 bases at V and 8 bases at J, with 10 bases between. This CDR3 is built from 12 residues. CDR1 is SGHRS and CDR2 is YFSETQ in the germline V gene.

The rearrangement links TRBV6-1 to TRBJ1-5; D is ambiguous. The length of the CDR3 is 17 residues. V lost 0 bases, J lost 3 bases, and 15 bases lay in between. Germline V lookup: CDR1 MNHNS, CDR2 SASEGT. The CDR3 spells CASSEAQTLWHNQPQHF. The DNA for the CDR3 is TGTGCCAGCAGTGAAGCCCAGACCCTTTGGCACAATCAGCCCCAGCATTTT.